This TCR beta chain was recovered during a study of siplizumab effects on memory and regulatory T cells. Here immunoSEQ multiplex PCR was the method, and the copy in TCRdb shows in-frame clones only, minus some. Found here are more than 85,000 clones, 85% to 95% of them singletons; the top ten hold about 0.6%. CDR1 and CDR2 (germline): SGHRS, YFSETQ. The CDR3 loop spans 13 amino acids. V gave up 7 bases and J gave up 0 bases, with 10 bases separating them. Note on this clone: Its antigen is not identified.

Study conclusions and caveats: Siplizumab significantly decreased alloreactive sequences from unstimulated CD4+ memory cells.

This TCR was recovered from a human donor in good health. The chain uses TRBV5-1 and TRBJ1-2; possible D gene TRBD1, 6 bases. Sequencing was carried out using Tregs sorted from blood. CDR3 bases: TGCGCCAGCGGGGGGGCGCCTAACTATGGCTACACCTTC. Amino acid sequence: CASGGAPNYGYTF.